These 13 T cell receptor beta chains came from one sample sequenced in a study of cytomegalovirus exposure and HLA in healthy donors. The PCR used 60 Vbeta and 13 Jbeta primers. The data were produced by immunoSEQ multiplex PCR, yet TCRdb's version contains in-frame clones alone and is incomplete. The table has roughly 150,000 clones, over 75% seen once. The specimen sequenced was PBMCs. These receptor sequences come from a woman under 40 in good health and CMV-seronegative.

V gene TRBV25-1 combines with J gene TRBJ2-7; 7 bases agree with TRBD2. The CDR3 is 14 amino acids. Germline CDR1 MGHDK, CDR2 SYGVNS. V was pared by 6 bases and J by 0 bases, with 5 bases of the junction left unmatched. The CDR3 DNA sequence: TGTGCCAGCAGACCAGCGGGGTCCTCCTACGAGCAGTACTTC. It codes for CASRPAGSSYEQYF.

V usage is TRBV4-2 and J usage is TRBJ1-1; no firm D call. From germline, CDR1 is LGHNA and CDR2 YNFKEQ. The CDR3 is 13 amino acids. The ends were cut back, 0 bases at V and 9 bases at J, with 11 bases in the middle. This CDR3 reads CASSQDETLKAFF. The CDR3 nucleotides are TGTGCCAGCAGCCAAGATGAGACTTTAAAAGCTTTCTTT.

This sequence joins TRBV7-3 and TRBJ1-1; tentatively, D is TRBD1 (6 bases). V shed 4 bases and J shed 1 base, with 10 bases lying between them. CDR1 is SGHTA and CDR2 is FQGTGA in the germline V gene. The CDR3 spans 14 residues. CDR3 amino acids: CASSSRGGNTEAFF. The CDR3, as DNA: TGTGCCAGCAGCTCCAGGGGCGGGAACACTGAAGCTTTCTTT.

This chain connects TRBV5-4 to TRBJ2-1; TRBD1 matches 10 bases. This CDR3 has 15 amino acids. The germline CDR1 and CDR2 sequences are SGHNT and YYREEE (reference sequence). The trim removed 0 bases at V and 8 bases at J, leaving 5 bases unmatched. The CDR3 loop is CASSLVTGGRHEQFF. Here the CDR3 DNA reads TGTGCCAGCAGCTTGGTGACAGGGGGCAGACATGAGCAGTTCTTC.

CDR3 bases: TGTGCCAGCAGCTCCCGACAGCCCCTTAGGGGCTACACCTTC. Protein product: CASSSRQPLRGYTF. The rearrangement joins TRBV7-8 to TRBJ1-2; weak D call: TRBD1 (5 bases). Germline CDR1 is SGHVS and CDR2 is FQNEAQ. The CDR3 runs to 14 residues. Trimming pared 4 bases from V and 8 bases from J, leaving 17 bases between.

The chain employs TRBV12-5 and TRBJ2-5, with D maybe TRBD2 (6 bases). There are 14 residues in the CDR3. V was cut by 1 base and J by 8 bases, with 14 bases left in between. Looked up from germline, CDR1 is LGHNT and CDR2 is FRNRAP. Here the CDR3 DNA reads TGTGCTAGTGGTTTGGATGGGGGGTCACATACCCAGTACTTC. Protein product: CASGLDGGSHTQYF.

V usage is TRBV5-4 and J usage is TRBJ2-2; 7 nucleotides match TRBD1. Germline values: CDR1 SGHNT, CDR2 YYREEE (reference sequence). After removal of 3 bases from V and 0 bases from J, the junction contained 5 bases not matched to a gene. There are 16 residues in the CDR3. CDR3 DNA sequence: TGTGCCAGCAGCTCCAAGACAGGGACGAACACCGGGGAGCTGTTTTTT. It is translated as CASSSKTGTNTGELFF.

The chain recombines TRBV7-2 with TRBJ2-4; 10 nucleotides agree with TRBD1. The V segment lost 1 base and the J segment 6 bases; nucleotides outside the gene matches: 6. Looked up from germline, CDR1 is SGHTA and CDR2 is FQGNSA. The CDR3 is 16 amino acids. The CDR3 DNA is TGTGCCAGCAGCTTAGTGGGACAGGGGTTGGGAAACATTCAGTACTTC. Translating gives CASSLVGQGLGNIQYF.

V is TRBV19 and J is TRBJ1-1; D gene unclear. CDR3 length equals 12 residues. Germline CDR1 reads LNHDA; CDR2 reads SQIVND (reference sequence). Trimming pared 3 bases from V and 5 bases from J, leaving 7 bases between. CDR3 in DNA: TGTGCCAGTAGTATGCCGGTAACTGAAGCTTTCTTT. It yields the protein CASSMPVTEAFF.

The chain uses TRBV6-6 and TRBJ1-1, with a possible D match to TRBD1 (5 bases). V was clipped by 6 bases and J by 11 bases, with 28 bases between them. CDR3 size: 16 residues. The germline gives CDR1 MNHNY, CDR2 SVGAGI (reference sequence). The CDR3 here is CASSSLGGVKSLRAFF. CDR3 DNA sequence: TGTGCCAGCAGCTCCTTGGGGGGGGTCAAGAGTTTGCGCGCTTTCTTT.

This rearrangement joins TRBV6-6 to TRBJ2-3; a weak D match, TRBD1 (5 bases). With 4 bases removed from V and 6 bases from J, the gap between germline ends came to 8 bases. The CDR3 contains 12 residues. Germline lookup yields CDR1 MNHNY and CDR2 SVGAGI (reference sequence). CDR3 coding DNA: TGTGCCAGCAGTTCAGACAGCGATACGCAGTATTTT. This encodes CASSSDSDTQYF.

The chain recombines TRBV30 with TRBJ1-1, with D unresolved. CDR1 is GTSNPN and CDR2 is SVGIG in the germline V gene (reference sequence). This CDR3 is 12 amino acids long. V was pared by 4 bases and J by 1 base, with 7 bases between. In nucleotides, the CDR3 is TGTGCCTGGACCGGAGGGAACACTGAAGCTTTCTTT. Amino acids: CAWTGGNTEAFF.

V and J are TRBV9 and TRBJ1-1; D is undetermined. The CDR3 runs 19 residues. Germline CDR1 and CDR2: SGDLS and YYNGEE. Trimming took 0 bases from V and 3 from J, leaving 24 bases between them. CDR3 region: CASSVGLSAPGGFDTEAFF. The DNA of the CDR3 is TGTGCCAGCAGCGTAGGCCTTTCAGCGCCCGGAGGATTCGACACTGAAGCTTTCTTT.